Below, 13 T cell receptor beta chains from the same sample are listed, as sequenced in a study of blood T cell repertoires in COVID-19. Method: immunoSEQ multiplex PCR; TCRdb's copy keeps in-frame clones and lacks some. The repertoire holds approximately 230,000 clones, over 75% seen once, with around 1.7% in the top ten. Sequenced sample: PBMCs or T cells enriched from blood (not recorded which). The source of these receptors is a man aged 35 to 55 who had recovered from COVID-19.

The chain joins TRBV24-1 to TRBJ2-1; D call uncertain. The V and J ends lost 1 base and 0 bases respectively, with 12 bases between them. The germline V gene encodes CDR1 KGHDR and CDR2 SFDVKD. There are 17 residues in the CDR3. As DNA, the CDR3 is TGTGCCACCAGTGATTTCCCTGACATCCACTCCTACAATGAGCAGTTCTTC. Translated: CATSDFPDIHSYNEQFF.

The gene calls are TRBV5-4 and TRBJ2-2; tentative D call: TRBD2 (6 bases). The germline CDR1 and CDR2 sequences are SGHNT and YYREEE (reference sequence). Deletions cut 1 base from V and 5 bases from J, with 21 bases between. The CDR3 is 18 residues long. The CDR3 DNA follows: TGTGCCAGCAGCTTGACCCAGGGCGGGGTAGGAGGGACCGGGGAGCTGTTTTTT. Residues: CASSLTQGGVGGTGELFF.

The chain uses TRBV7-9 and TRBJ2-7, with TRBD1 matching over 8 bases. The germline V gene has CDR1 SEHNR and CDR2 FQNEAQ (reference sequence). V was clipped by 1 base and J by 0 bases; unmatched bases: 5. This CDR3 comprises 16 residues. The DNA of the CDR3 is TGTGCCAGCAGCTTAGTCGGGGACAGGAACTCCTACGAGCAGTACTTC. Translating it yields CASSLVGDRNSYEQYF.

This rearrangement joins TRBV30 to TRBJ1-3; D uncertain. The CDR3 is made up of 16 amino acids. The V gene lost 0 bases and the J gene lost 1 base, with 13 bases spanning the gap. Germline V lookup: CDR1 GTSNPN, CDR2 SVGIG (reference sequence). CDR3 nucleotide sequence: TGTGCCTGGAGTGTACGTGACGGAGGATCTGGAAACACCATATATTTT. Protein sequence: CAWSVRDGGSGNTIYF.

CDR3 in amino acids: CASSFGAVLNTGELFF. In DNA, the CDR3 is TGTGCCAGCTCGTTTGGAGCGGTCCTGAACACCGGGGAGCTGTTTTTT. J is TRBJ2-2 and V is TRBV18; weak D call: TRBD2 (5 bases). Trimming stripped 6 bases from V and 1 base from J, with 15 bases between. Germline assignment: CDR1 KGHSH and CDR2 LQKENI. This CDR3 has 16 amino acids.

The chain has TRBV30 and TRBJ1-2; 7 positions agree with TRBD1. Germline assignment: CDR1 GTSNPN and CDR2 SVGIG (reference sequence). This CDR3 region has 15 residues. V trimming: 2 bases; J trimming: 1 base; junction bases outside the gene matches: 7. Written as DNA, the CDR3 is TGTGCCTGGAGTCCCAAAGGGACAGTTAACTATGGCTACACCTTC. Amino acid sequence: CAWSPKGTVNYGYTF.

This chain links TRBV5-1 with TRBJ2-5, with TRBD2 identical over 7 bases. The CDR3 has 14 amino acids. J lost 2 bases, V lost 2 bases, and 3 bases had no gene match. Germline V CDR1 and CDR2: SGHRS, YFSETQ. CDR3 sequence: CASSFGGVQETQYF. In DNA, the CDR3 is TGCGCCAGCAGCTTTGGGGGGGTACAAGAGACCCAGTACTTC.

The CDR3 region is CASSVAGGGAGGAEKLFF. The CDR3 DNA follows: TGTGCCAGCAGCGTAGCCGGAGGGGGTGCAGGGGGCGCGGAAAAACTGTTTTTT. The chain recombines TRBV9 with TRBJ1-4; 8 bases are shared with TRBD1. Germline values: CDR1 SGDLS, CDR2 YYNGEE. V shed 0 bases and J 8 bases; nucleotides not matched to a gene: 15. This CDR3 spans 18 amino acids.

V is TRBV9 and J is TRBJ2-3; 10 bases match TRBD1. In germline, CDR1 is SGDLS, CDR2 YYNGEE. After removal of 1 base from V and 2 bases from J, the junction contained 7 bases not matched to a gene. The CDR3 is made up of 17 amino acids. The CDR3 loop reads CASSVYRGQGITDTQYF. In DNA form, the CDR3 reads TGTGCCAGCAGCGTATACCGGGGACAGGGGATCACAGATACGCAGTATTTT.

CDR3 protein: CASSPFWGGGYNEQFF. The CDR3 DNA sequence: TGTGCCAGCAGCCCTTTCTGGGGCGGGGGATACAATGAGCAGTTCTTC. This chain links TRBV7-9 with TRBJ2-1, with TRBD2 matching 7 bases. This CDR3 spans 16 amino acids. V lost 5 bases, J lost 4 bases, and 11 bases stayed unmatched. Germline V gene sequence: CDR1 SEHNR, CDR2 FQNEAQ (reference sequence).

CDR3 sequence (DNA): TGTGCCAGCAGCGTATCTCGGGTCTTGGGCAATGAGCAGTTCTTC. Its protein product is CASSVSRVLGNEQFF. This sequence joins TRBV2 and TRBJ2-1; no firm D call. The CDR3 length is 15 residues. Deletions cut 6 bases from V and 6 bases from J, with 18 bases between. CDR1 SNHLY and CDR2 FYNNEI come from the germline V gene.

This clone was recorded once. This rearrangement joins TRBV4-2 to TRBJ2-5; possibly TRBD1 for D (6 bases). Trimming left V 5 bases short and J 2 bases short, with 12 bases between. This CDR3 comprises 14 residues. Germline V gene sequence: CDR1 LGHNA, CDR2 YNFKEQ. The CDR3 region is CASSSGQPQETQYF. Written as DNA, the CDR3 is TGTGCCAGCAGCTCTGGACAGCCACAAGAGACCCAGTACTTC.

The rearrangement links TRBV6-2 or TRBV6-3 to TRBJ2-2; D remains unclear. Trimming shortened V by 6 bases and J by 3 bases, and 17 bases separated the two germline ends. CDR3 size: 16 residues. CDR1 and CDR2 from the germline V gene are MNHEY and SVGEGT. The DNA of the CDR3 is TGTGCCAGCAGCCCCTTTGGAGCCAAGGACACCGGGGAGCTGTTTTTT. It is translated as CASSPFGAKDTGELFF.